The clone carrying this T cell receptor (beta chain) came up many times. As yet, its antigen is unknown. These data are taken from a study of T cells in Graves' hyperthyroidism and ophthalmopathy. Points from the study as a whole: Ophthalmopathy was distinguished from stable hyperthyroidism by 13 V-J signatures.

The CDR3 extends over 14 amino acids. In germline, CDR1 is PRHDT, CDR2 FYEKMQ (reference sequence). V lost 4 bases, J lost 3 bases, and 4 bases stayed unmatched. Reasons for excluding patients were uncontrolled infection, other autoimmune disease, pregnancy or lactation. Diagnosis relied on clinical symptoms, serum thyroxine and TRAb, thyroid ultrasound and orbital computed tomography. Amplified regions were TCR beta CDR3 sequences from RNA transcripts. A set of HTBI primers served as the primers for a first-round RT-PCR of the TCR CDR3. TCRdb reanalysed the multiplex PCR reads using MiXCR and keeps one entry per CDR3 protein. Of about 340,000 distinct CDR3 sequences listed, around a fifth are singletons.

This clonotype was obtained from a woman between 45 and 60 years old with Graves' hyperthyroidism. The sample taken for sequencing was blood. This chain connects TRBV13 to TRBJ2-7, with TRBD1 matching over 9 bases. The CDR3 region is CASSYRGLGYEQYF. The CDR3 nucleotides read TGTGCCAGCAGCTACAGGGGGCTAGGCTACGAGCAGTACTTC.